This T cell receptor beta chain originates from a study of cytomegalovirus exposure and HLA in healthy donors. Study findings and constraints: It was reportedly the case that the classifier diagnosed cytomegalovirus status with high specificity and sensitivity.

Worth noting for this clone: Its antigen remains unidentified.

PCR involved 60 Vbeta and 13 Jbeta primers. The protocol was immunoSEQ multiplex PCR, while the TCRdb copy is restricted to in-frame clones and leaves out a portion. The sample has approximately 110,000 clones; 75% to 85% are singletons. This CDR3 has 16 residues. From germline, CDR1 is SGHNT and CDR2 YYREEE (reference sequence). V shed 1 base, J shed 6 bases, and the junction held 7 bases outside the gene matches. The specimen sequenced was PBMCs. This clonotype was obtained from a man aged 18 to 29 in good health and CMV-seronegative. The chain employs TRBV5-4 and TRBJ2-3; 11 bases agree with TRBD2. The CDR3 loop reads CASSLLAGGSGDTQYF. The CDR3 DNA sequence: TGTGCCAGCAGCTTGCTAGCGGGAGGCTCGGGGGATACGCAGTATTTT.